This is a list of T cell receptor beta chains from one sample in a study of T cell changes during pregnancy in multiple sclerosis. This table comes from immunoSEQ multiplex PCR, and its TCRdb copy is limited to in-frame clones, with some not included. The sample holds 79,000 or so clones; around nine tenths are singletons and the top ten take 0.21%. This specimen was CD4+ T cells from peripheral blood mononuclear cells, taken before pregnancy. Receptors were obtained from a female donor with multiple sclerosis, enrolled in a pregnancy study. Each CDR3 is given with its conserved first and last residue. The D gene is left open where the match is weak. Some rows have no size entry. The others give once, few or many, or a class for an expanded clone.

D	size	V	J	DNA	CDR3
NA	once	TRBV6-1	TRBJ1-1	TGTGCCACCGGGACGCGGGGGGCGCGTCGGACTGAAGCTTTCTTT	CATGTRGARRTEAFF
TRBD1	NA	TRBV6-1	TRBJ1-1	TGTGCCAGCAGTGATCCCCTCGGGACAGGGGGCTGCACTGAAGCTTTCTTT	CASSDPLGTGGCTEAFF
NA	NA	TRBV4-1	TRBJ2-3	TGCGCCAGCAGCCAAGTCACGGGAATTCCCACAGATACGCAGTATTTT	CASSQVTGIPTDTQYF
NA	once	TRBV2	TRBJ2-7	TGTGCCAGCAGTGAATTGGGGGCGAAGTCCGAGCAGTACTTC	CASSELGAKSEQYF
NA	NA	TRBV6-5	TRBJ1-1	TGTGCCAGCAGGACCACCGGACACGAGAACACTGAAGCTTTCTTT	CASRTTGHENTEAFF
NA	NA	TRBV6-1	TRBJ2-3	TGTGCCAGCAGGGCTGACTTAACTAGCACAGATACGCAGTATTTT	CASRADLTSTDTQYF
TRBD1	NA	TRBV9	TRBJ2-3	TGTGCCAGCAGCGTGGGACAGGGAACAGATACGCAGTATTTT	CASSVGQGTDTQYF
NA	NA	TRBV19	TRBJ1-2	TGTGCCAGTAGTATTACGAGCGGGGGCTATGGCTACACCTTC	CASSITSGGYGYTF
NA	NA	TRBV7-9	TRBJ2-7	TGTGCCAGCAGCTTAAATGTAGCAGCCGAGCAGTACTTC	CASSLNVAAEQYF
NA	NA	TRBV18	TRBJ1-5	TGTGCCAGCTCACCACCGACGGGTCAGCCCCAGCATTTT	CASSPPTGQPQHF
TRBD1	NA	TRBV6-5	TRBJ2-2	TGTGCCAGCAGTCGTGACAGGGGGCGGACCGGGGAGCTGTTTTTT	CASSRDRGRTGELFF
NA	NA	TRBV15	TRBJ2-7	TGTGCCACCAGCAGTGGGGGGGCCAAGAGGTACGAGCAGTACTTC	CATSSGGAKRYEQYF
TRBD2	NA	TRBV7-2	TRBJ2-5	TGTGCCAGCAGCTCCGGACTAGCGGGGTTTCAAGAGACCCAGTACTTC	CASSSGLAGFQETQYF
TRBD2	NA	TRBV13	TRBJ2-7	TGTGCCAGCAGCGAGGGACTAGCGGGAGTCCCACGCGAGCAGTACTTC	CASSEGLAGVPREQYF
TRBD2	NA	TRBV18	TRBJ2-3	TGTGCCAGCTCACCACTACTAGCGGGGGCCGGGAATACGCAGTATTTT	CASSPLLAGAGNTQYF